The 8 T cell receptor beta chains given below trace back to one sample, sequenced in a study of regulatory dendritic cells for organ transplantation. For these TCRs, the target antigens are not known. Sorted subsets were CFSE-labeled and cultured around five days with allogeneic dendritic cells. The data were produced by immunoSEQ multiplex PCR, yet TCRdb's version contains in-frame clones alone and is incomplete. The sample includes roughly 12,000 clones, over 85% of them seen just once. Input material: naive CD8+ T cells from blood cultured with dendritic cells. Regarding subset: CD45RA+ naive T cells. The origin of the receptors is a human donor in good health.

This clone has a single count. The chain combines TRBV5-4 with TRBJ2-1; 12 bases align to TRBD2. The CDR3 totals 14 residues. The ends lost 4 bases at V and 6 bases at J; junction bases unmatched: 2. CDR1 and CDR2 (germline): SGHNT, YYREEE (reference sequence). For the CDR3, the DNA is TGTGCCAGCAGCCGGACTAGCGGGATCAATGAGCAGTTCTTC. It encodes CASSRTSGINEQFF.

The chain recombines TRBV9 with TRBJ2-7; either TRBD1 or TRBD2 may supply D (5 bases each). CDR3 size: 15 residues. Deletions cut 0 bases from V and 4 bases from J, with 14 bases between. Germline lookup yields CDR1 SGDLS and CDR2 YYNGEE. CDR3 protein: CASSVEWGKQYEQYF. Here the CDR3 DNA reads TGTGCCAGCAGCGTAGAATGGGGGAAACAGTACGAGCAGTACTTC.

The chain uses TRBV11-2 and TRBJ2-5; D perhaps matches TRBD2 (5 bases). Germline assignment: CDR1 SGHAT and CDR2 FQNNGV. With 0 bases removed from V and 2 bases from J, the gap between germline ends came to 13 bases. The CDR3 extends over 16 amino acids. The CDR3 nucleotides are TGTGCCAGCAGCTTAGATTTTTTAGCGAGTCAAGAGACCCAGTACTTC. This codes for CASSLDFLASQETQYF.

This sequence joins TRBV27 and TRBJ1-5, with unresolved D. The CDR3 runs to 15 residues. V was trimmed by 4 bases and J by 7 bases, leaving 17 bases between them. CDR1 is MNHEY, CDR2 SMNVEV, per germline (reference sequence). This CDR3 reads CASSYTASVLQPQHF. CDR3 coding DNA: TGTGCCAGCAGTTACACCGCGTCGGTTCTACAGCCCCAGCATTTT.

J is TRBJ2-5 and V is TRBV6-1, with 11 bases fitting TRBD1. Germline V lookup: CDR1 MNHNS, CDR2 SASEGT. The V segment lost 6 bases and the J segment 3 bases; nucleotides outside the gene matches: 0. The length of the CDR3 is 13 residues. The CDR3 DNA is TGTGCCAGCAGGGGACAGGGGGAAGAGACCCAGTACTTC. Amino acid sequence: CASRGQGEETQYF.

This chain uses TRBV4-1 with TRBJ2-3; TRBD2 agrees at 15 bases. The CDR3 loop spans 21 amino acids. J lost 0 bases, V lost 4 bases, and 14 bases had no gene match. Germline V lookup: CDR1 MGHRA, CDR2 YSYEKL. CDR3 coding DNA: TGCGCCAGCAGCCCTCGGGGCGGGACTAGCGGGGGGACTATAAGCACAGATACGCAGTATTTT. It encodes CASSPRGGTSGGTISTDTQYF.

The rearrangement joins TRBV4-2 to TRBJ2-7; TRBD2 matches at 7 bases. The junction had 14 bases not matched to a gene; V was cut back by 0 bases and J by 3 bases. CDR3 length: 18 residues. Looked up from germline, CDR1 is LGHNA and CDR2 is YNFKEQ. The CDR3 nucleotides are TGTGCCAGCAGCCAAGAGGAGGGGAGGGTGGGCCTAGTCTACGAGCAGTACTTC. Translation gives CASSQEEGRVGLVYEQYF.

V usage is TRBV2 and J usage is TRBJ2-1; D call uncertain. Trimming took off 5 bases at V and 8 bases at J, with 7 bases between the two ends. CDR3 length equals 11 residues. Per germline, CDR1 SNHLY and CDR2 FYNNEI. The DNA of the CDR3 is TGTGCCAGCAGTTCAAGTTATGAGCAGTTCTTC. The encoded protein is CASSSSYEQFF. The full variable domain, its missing parts supplied by reference TRBV2 and TRBJ2-1, is EPEVTQTPSHQVTQMGQEVILRCVPISNHLYFYWYRQILGQKVEFLVSFYNNEISEKSEIFDDQFSVERPDGSNFTLKIRSTKLEDSAMYFCASSSSYEQFFGPGTRLTVL.